This TCR beta chain was identified during a study of cytomegalovirus exposure and HLA in healthy donors. A remark on this clone: Its antigen is currently unknown.

Notes on the study in general: Reportedly, a later analysis found an Asian-associated ancestry cluster had fewer N-insertions than the approximately 640-donor mean.

Researchers ran the PCR with 60 Vbeta and 13 Jbeta primers. Assay: immunoSEQ multiplex PCR; the TCRdb copy retains only in-frame clones and omits some. Of about 170,000 clones in the sample, 75% to 80% were seen once. The sequence was collected from a middle-aged man in good health and CMV-seropositive. The sequenced material came from PBMCs.

DNA of the CDR3: TGTGCCAGCAGCCGCGACAGGGGGCCCCAAGAGACCCAGTACTTC. This gives the protein CASSRDRGPQETQYF. The chain has TRBV7-3 and TRBJ2-5, with 10 positions matching TRBD1. This CDR3 has 15 residues. V dropped 5 bases and J dropped 1; count of bases not matched to a gene: 4. The germline V gene encodes CDR1 SGHTA and CDR2 FQGTGA. Supplemented by reference TRBV7-3 and TRBJ2-5, the full variable domain reads GAGVSQTPSNKVTEKGKYVELRCDPISGHTALYWYRQSLGQGPEFLIYFQGTGAADDSGLPNDRFFAVRPEGSVSTLKIQRTERGDSAVYLCASSRDRGPQETQYFGPGTRLLVL.